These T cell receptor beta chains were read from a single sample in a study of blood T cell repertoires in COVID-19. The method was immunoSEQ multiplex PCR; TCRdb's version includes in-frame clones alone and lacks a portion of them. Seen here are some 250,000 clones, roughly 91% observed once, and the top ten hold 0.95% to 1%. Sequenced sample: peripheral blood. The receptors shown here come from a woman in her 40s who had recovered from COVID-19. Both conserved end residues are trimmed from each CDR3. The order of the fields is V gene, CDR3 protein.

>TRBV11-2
ASSPSGGETQY
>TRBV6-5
ASSPGDTQY
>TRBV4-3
ASSQDPGYYEQY
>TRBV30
AWNRWAGGVDTQY
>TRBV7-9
ASSLGWDRPGELF
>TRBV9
ASSEGTSGGEQF
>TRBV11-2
ASSPISGRVGGELF
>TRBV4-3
ASSQDYTGVEQY
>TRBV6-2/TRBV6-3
ASSSAGRAGGQPQH
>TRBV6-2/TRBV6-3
ASSGRPGPHGGAF
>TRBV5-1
ASSLVGGLTDTQY
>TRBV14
ASSLALGLAGGHINTQY
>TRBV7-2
ARGGANVLT
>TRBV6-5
ASLARRDSPLH
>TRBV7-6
ASSLGPYNEQF
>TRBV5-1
ASSWARGRGWDGYT
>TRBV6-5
ASRRFSYNEQF
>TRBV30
AWSVDKAQPQH
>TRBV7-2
ASSLSFAGGNYGYT
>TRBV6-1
ASSFSTGDTEAF
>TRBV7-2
ASSSPSGSSYNEQF
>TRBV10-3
ATAQAGGPIQETQY
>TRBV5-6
ASSLTESSYEQY
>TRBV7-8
ASSPNPGLRETQY
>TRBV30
AWRGQGASPLH
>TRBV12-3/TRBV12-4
ASSLAGGQPQH
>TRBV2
ASAGDPYNEQF
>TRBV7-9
ASSPDRGSYNEQF